This entry lists 24 T cell receptor beta chains sequenced from one sample in a study of cytomegalovirus exposure and HLA in healthy donors. PCR used 60 Vbeta primers and 13 Jbeta primers. Method: immunoSEQ multiplex PCR; TCRdb's copy keeps in-frame clones and lacks some. The top ten clones hold less than 8.5% of a sample with roughly 100,000 clones, roughly three quarters of them seen once. The sequenced material came from PBMCs. These receptors originate from a female donor in good health and CMV-seronegative.

On this clone: An end of the junction does not agree with germline; a read error may underlie this. Other DNA sequences in the same sample also yield this CDR3. The rearrangement joins TRBV4-1 to TRBJ2-7, with 8 bases lining up with TRBD1. Germline-derived CDR1 and CDR2 are MGHRA and YSYEKL. The CDR3 extends over 14 amino acids. The CDR3 DNA sequence: TGTGCCAGCAGCCATATTGGGACAGGATATGAGCAGTACTTC. It specifies CASSHIGTGYEQYF.

This rearrangement joins TRBV18 to TRBJ2-5, with 7 bases matching TRBD2. The germline V gene encodes CDR1 KGHSH and CDR2 LQKENI. With 4 bases clipped from V and 4 bases from J, the junction kept 9 bases outside the gene matches. This CDR3 contains 15 residues. CDR3 region: CASSHRGGIAETQYF. The CDR3 DNA sequence: TGTGCCAGCTCACACCGCGGGGGAATAGCAGAGACCCAGTACTTC.

This chain uses TRBV10-3 with TRBJ2-7, with D possibly being TRBD2 (5 bases). The V and J ends lost 2 bases and 0 bases respectively, with 11 bases between them. CDR3 length equals 15 residues. Germline lookup yields CDR1 ENHRY and CDR2 SYGVKD. The CDR3 protein is CAISETLGDSYEQYF. The CDR3 DNA is TGTGCCATCAGTGAGACTCTCGGGGACTCCTACGAGCAGTACTTC.

The chain couples TRBV7-9 to TRBJ1-6, with 9 bases that match TRBD1. The CDR3 has 16 residues. The germline V gene encodes CDR1 SEHNR and CDR2 FQNEAQ (reference sequence). The junction had 9 bases not matched to a gene; V was cut back by 5 bases and J by 7 bases. CDR3 protein: CASSPGQGGLNSPLHF. CDR3 DNA sequence: TGTGCCAGCAGCCCGGGACAGGGAGGCTTGAATTCACCCCTCCACTTT. The full variable domain, its missing parts supplied by reference TRBV7-9 and TRBJ1-6, is DTGVSQNPRHKITKRGQNVTFRCDPISEHNRLYWYRQTLGQGPEFLTYFQNEAQLEKSRLLSDRFSAERPKGSFSTLEIQRTEQGDSAMYLCASSPGQGGLNSPLHFGNGTRLTVT.

The chain couples TRBV27 to TRBJ2-4, with 7 bases aligning to TRBD2. Germline lookup yields CDR1 MNHEY and CDR2 SMNVEV (reference sequence). Germline trimming cut 8 bases from V and 0 bases from J; bases unmatched to any gene: 4. The CDR3 has 14 amino acids. This CDR3 is CASGEGLAKNIQYF. CDR3 sequence (DNA): TGTGCCAGCGGGGAGGGTCTAGCCAAAAACATTCAGTACTTC.

The chain recombines TRBV5-5 with TRBJ1-4; D is undetermined. CDR1 is SGHKS and CDR2 is YYEKEE in the germline V gene (reference sequence). The V and J ends lost 4 bases and 8 bases respectively, with 15 bases between them. The CDR3 is 14 residues long. CDR3 loop: CASSPPIGEEKLFF. The CDR3 bases are TGTGCCAGCAGCCCCCCGATTGGGGAGGAAAAACTGTTTTTT.

This CDR3 reads CASSAGLQYNEQFF. Here the CDR3 DNA reads TGTGCCAGCAGCGCTGGTCTGCAGTACAATGAGCAGTTCTTC. The rearrangement joins TRBV7-2 to TRBJ2-1; D ambiguous. Germline V lookup: CDR1 SGHTA, CDR2 FQGNSA. V was clipped by 5 bases and J by 4 bases, with 12 bases between them. The CDR3 is 14 residues long.

The chain couples TRBV2 to TRBJ1-6; D is ambiguous. CDR1 and CDR2 from the germline V gene are SNHLY and FYNNEI. Trimming pared 3 bases from V and 8 bases from J, leaving 5 bases between. CDR3 length: 12 amino acids. The CDR3 reads CASSDPDSPLHF. CDR3 nucleotide sequence: TGTGCCAGCAGTGATCCGGATTCACCCCTCCACTTT.

This clone was picked up a small number of times. This rearrangement joins TRBV6-5 to TRBJ2-3, with a tentative D call TRBD2 (6 bases). This CDR3 contains 15 residues. From germline, CDR1 is MNHEY and CDR2 SVGAGI. The V end was cut by 6 bases, the J end by 0 bases, with 13 bases between. The chain's CDR3 is CASSSQAGSTDTQYF. As DNA, the CDR3 is TGTGCCAGCAGCTCCCAAGCGGGCAGCACAGATACGCAGTATTTT.

This sequence joins TRBV7-9 and TRBJ2-2; TRBD2 might be the D (6 bases). Trimming left V 5 bases short and J 2 bases short, with 24 bases between. The germline CDR1 and CDR2 sequences are SEHNR and FQNEAQ (reference sequence). CDR3 length: 19 amino acids. The DNA for the CDR3 is TGTGCCAGCAGCCCACCACCCCGGGGGAGGCGGGAAAACACCGGGGAGCTGTTTTTT. It encodes CASSPPPRGRRENTGELFF.

The V and J genes are TRBV7-8 and TRBJ2-7, with 10 bases lining up with TRBD1. Germline V gene sequence: CDR1 SGHVS, CDR2 FQNEAQ. The CDR3 consists of 16 residues. J lost 1 base, V lost 5 bases, and 8 bases had no gene match. The CDR3 sequence: CASSHWGQGPSYEQYF. In nucleotides, the CDR3 is TGTGCCAGCAGCCATTGGGGACAGGGGCCTTCCTACGAGCAGTACTTC.

The chain links TRBV27 to TRBJ2-7; the D gene is possibly TRBD1 (6 bases). The CDR3 length is 16 residues. Germline CDR1 MNHEY, CDR2 SMNVEV (reference sequence). Trimming took off 2 bases at V and 3 bases at J, with 17 bases between the two ends. CDR3 amino acids: CASSLGPPGHNYEQYF. DNA for the CDR3: TGTGCCAGCAGTTTAGGACCCCCGGGACACAACTACGAGCAGTACTTC.

The chain recombines TRBV9 with TRBJ2-5; D gene ambiguous. Germline lookup yields CDR1 SGDLS and CDR2 YYNGEE. Trimming pared 0 bases from V and 0 bases from J, leaving 6 bases between. The CDR3 contains 14 residues. The CDR3, as DNA: TGTGCCAGCAGCGTAGGGTCTAACCAAGAGACCCAGTACTTC. It translates to CASSVGSNQETQYF.

The chain is built from TRBV18 and TRBJ2-7; D is perhaps TRBD1 (6 bases). With 2 bases removed from V and 2 bases from J, the gap between germline ends came to 13 bases. Germline V lookup: CDR1 KGHSH, CDR2 LQKENI. There are 15 residues in the CDR3. In DNA form, the CDR3 reads TGTGCCAGCTCACCATCGACAGGACCCACCTACGAGCAGTACTTC. It translates to CASSPSTGPTYEQYF. Based on the CDR3 plus reference TRBV18 and TRBJ2-7, the full variable domain is NAGVMQNPRHLVRRRGQEARLRCSPMKGHSHVYWYRQLPEEGLKFMVYLQKENIIDESGMPKERFSAEFPKEGPSILRIQQVVRGDSAAYFCASSPSTGPTYEQYFGPGTRLTVT.

The chain couples TRBV19 to TRBJ2-3; the match to TRBD2 covers 10 bases. V gave up 4 bases and J gave up 2 bases; unmatched junction bases: 3. Germline V gene sequence: CDR1 LNHDA, CDR2 SQIVND (reference sequence). There are 15 residues in the CDR3. The CDR3 region has the DNA TGTGCCAGTAGTACAGCGGGGGGGTACACAGATACGCAGTATTTT. Its translation is CASSTAGGYTDTQYF.

The chain couples TRBV19 to TRBJ1-6; 9 bases map to TRBD1. Germline CDR1 is LNHDA and CDR2 is SQIVND (reference sequence). V shed 7 bases, J shed 2 bases, and the junction held 12 bases outside the gene matches. The CDR3 length is 18 residues. For the CDR3, the DNA is TGTGCCAGTACCGACACCGTGACAGGGGGGACCTATAATTCACCCCTCCACTTT. This codes for CASTDTVTGGTYNSPLHF. The full variable domain, with the rest looked up from reference TRBV19 and TRBJ1-6, is DGGITQSPKYLFRKEGQNVTLSCEQNLNHDAMYWYRQDPGQGLRLIYYSQIVNDFQKGDIAEGYSVSREKKESFPLTVTSAQKNPTAFYLCASTDTVTGGTYNSPLHFGNGTRLTVT.

The gene calls are TRBV6-5 and TRBJ2-1; 9 bases map to TRBD2. The CDR3 loop spans 16 amino acids. CDR1 and CDR2 (germline): MNHEY, SVGAGI. The V gene end was trimmed by 0 bases and the J gene end by 6 bases; junction bases not matched to a gene: 6. Here the CDR3 DNA reads TGTGCCAGCAGTTACTCCGGGACTAGCCGAGCCAATGAGCAGTTCTTC. This codes for CASSYSGTSRANEQFF.

The chain has TRBV6-6 and TRBJ2-7; 7 nucleotides line up with TRBD2. V lost 5 bases to trimming and J lost 1 base; unmatched junction nucleotides: 5. Germline CDR1 MNHNY, CDR2 SVGAGI (reference sequence). The CDR3 has 14 residues. CDR3 protein: CASSTSSGSYEQYF. The CDR3 nucleotides are TGTGCCAGCAGTACATCTAGCGGATCCTACGAGCAGTACTTC.

CDR3: CASSLVPPDIYTEAFF. The CDR3 bases are TGTGCCAGCAGCTTGGTCCCCCCGGACATCTACACTGAAGCTTTCTTT. The rearrangement joins TRBV5-5 to TRBJ1-1; maybe TRBD1 (5 bases). The germline V gene encodes CDR1 SGHKS and CDR2 YYEKEE (reference sequence). This CDR3 region has 16 residues. V gave up 0 bases and J gave up 3 bases, with 15 bases separating them.

This clone has only a few counts. The gene calls are TRBV30 and TRBJ1-2; 8 bases fit TRBD1. The junction had 14 bases not matched to a gene; V was cut back by 1 base and J by 7 bases. Germline-derived CDR1 and CDR2 are GTSNPN and SVGIG (reference sequence). This CDR3 spans 16 amino acids. The CDR3, as DNA: TGTGCCTGGAGTGCCCCAGGACAGGGCAAAATAAGTGGCTACACCTTC. Translating gives CAWSAPGQGKISGYTF.

This chain joins TRBV6-6 and TRBJ2-7, with D perhaps TRBD1 (6 bases). This CDR3 contains 13 residues. The germline gives CDR1 MNHNY, CDR2 SVGAGI (reference sequence). Trimming took off 5 bases at V and 2 bases at J, with 10 bases between the two ends. The CDR3: CASSGTGTYEQYF. The CDR3 nucleotides are TGTGCCAGCAGTGGTACAGGGACCTACGAGCAGTACTTC.

The V and J genes are TRBV12-5 and TRBJ2-3; weak D call: TRBD1 (5 bases). The CDR3 runs 14 residues. Between the trimmed V and J ends, which lost 6 bases and 1 base, there was a span of 11 bases. Germline assignment: CDR1 LGHNT and CDR2 FRNRAP. DNA for the CDR3: TGTGCTAGTGGCCCTGGACAAGGCACAGATACGCAGTATTTT. This gives the protein CASGPGQGTDTQYF.

This chain connects TRBV28 to TRBJ2-3; no firm D call. V was shortened by 7 bases and J by 5 bases, with 7 bases between the two germline ends. Germline CDR1 MDHEN, CDR2 SYDVKM. The CDR3 consists of 11 residues. The CDR3 DNA follows: TGTGCCAGCACCCTCCGAGATACGCAGTATTTT. It codes for CASTLRDTQYF. Together with reference TRBV28 and TRBJ2-3, the CDR3 gives the full variable domain: DVKVTQSSRYLVKRTGEKVFLECVQDMDHENMFWYRQDPGLGLRLIYFSYDVKMKEKGDIPEGYSVSREKKERFSLILESASTNQTSMYLCASTLRDTQYFGPGTRLTVL.

The V gene is TRBV6-5, the J gene TRBJ2-1, with TRBD2 matching over 13 bases. Trimming cost V 5 bases and J 8 bases; bases outside gene matches: 6. The CDR3 runs to 15 residues. Germline CDR1 is MNHEY and CDR2 is SVGAGI. The CDR3 DNA follows: TGTGCCAGCAGTACTACTAGCGGGGGGGCCTATGAGCAGTTCTTC. This encodes CASSTTSGGAYEQFF.